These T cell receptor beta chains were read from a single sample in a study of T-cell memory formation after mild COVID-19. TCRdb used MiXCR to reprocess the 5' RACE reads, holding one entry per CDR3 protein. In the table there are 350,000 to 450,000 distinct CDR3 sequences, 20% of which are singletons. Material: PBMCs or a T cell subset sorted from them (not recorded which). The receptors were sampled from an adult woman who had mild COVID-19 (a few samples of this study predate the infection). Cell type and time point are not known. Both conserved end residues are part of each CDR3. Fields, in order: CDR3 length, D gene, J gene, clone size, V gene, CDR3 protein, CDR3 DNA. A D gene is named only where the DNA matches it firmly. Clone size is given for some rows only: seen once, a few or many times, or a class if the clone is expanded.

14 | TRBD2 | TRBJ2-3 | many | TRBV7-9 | CASSLTGGADTQYF | TGTGCCAGCAGCTTAACGGGGGGGGCAGATACGCAGTATTTT
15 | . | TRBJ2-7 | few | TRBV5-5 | CASSLPGPSSYEQYF | TGTGCCAGCAGCTTGCCGGGCCCAAGCTCCTACGAGCAGTACTTC
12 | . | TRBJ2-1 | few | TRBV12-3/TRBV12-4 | CASSEVRERRFF | TGTGCCAGCAGTGAAGTCCGGGAGAGAAGGTTCTTC
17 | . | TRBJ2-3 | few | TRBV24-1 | CATSDPTGTGSTDTQYF | TGTGCCACCAGTGATCCAACCGGGACGGGAAGCACAGATACGCAGTATTTT
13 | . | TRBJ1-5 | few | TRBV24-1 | CATRAGGNQPQHF | TGTGCCACCAGGGCTGGGGGCAATCAGCCCCAGCATTTT
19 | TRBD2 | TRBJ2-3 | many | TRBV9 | CASSSQREGGVPHTDTQYF | TGTGCCAGCAGCTCCCAGCGGGAGGGGGGGGTCCCCCACACAGATACGCAGTATTTT
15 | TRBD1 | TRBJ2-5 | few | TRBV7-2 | CASSSGQGSTGTQYF | TGTGCCAGCAGCTCCGGACAGGGGTCTACCGGGACCCAGTACTTC
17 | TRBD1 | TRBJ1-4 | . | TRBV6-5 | CASSYSQFDREVQKLFF | TGTGCCAGCAGTTACTCCCAGTTCGACAGGGAGGTGCAAAAACTGTTTTTT
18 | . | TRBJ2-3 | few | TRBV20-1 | CSARGGLNRAGSDSTQYF | TGCAGTGCTAGAGGAGGATTGAATAGAGCGGGCTCTGACAGTACGCAGTATTTT
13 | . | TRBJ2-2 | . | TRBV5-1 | CASSLGNPGELFF | TGCGCCAGCAGCTTGGGTAACCCCGGGGAGCTGTTTTTT
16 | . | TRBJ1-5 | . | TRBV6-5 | CASSKSGSRKNQPQHF | TGTGCCAGCAGTAAGTCGGGCTCTCGTAAGAATCAGCCCCAGCATTTT
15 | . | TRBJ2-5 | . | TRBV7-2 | CASSLDKAGWETQYF | TGTGCCAGCAGCTTAGACAAAGCAGGCTGGGAGACCCAGTACTTC
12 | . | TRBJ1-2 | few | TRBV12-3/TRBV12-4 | CASSTTRGGYTF | TGTGCCAGCAGTACCACCAGGGGCGGCTACACCTTC
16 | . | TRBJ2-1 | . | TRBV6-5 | CASSYSLGSPYNEQFF | TGTGCCAGCAGTTACTCTCTAGGGAGCCCCTACAATGAGCAGTTCTTC
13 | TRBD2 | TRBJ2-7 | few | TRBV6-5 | CATRTSGSYEQYF | TGTGCCACCCGGACTAGCGGTTCGTACGAGCAGTACTTC
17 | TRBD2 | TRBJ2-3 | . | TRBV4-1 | CASSRLAGPLGGNTQYF | TGCGCCAGCAGCAGACTAGCGGGGCCCCTGGGGGGAAATACGCAGTATTTT
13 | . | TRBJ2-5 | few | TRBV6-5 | CASSPPGVETQYF | TGTGCCAGCAGCCCACCGGGGGTAGAGACCCAGTACTTC
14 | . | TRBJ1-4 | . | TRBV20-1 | CSARDWGDDEKLFF | TGCAGTGCTAGAGATTGGGGGGATGATGAAAAACTGTTTTTT
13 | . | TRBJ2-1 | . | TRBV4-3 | CASSPGLTYEQFF | TGCGCCAGCAGCCCTGGACTAACGTATGAGCAGTTCTTC